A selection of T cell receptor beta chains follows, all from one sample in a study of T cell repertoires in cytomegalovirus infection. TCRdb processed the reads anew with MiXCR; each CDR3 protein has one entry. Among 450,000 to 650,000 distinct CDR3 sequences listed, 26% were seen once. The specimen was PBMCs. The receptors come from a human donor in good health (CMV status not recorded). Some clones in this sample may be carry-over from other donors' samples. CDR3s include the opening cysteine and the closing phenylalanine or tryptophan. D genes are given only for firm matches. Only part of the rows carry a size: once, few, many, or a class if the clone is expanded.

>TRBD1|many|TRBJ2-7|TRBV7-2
CASSLGPQQGKQYF
TGTGCCAGCAGCTTAGGTCCCCAACAGGGGAAGCAGTACTTC
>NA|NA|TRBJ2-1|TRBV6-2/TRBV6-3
CASKGMGGEQFF
TGTGCCAGCAAGGGCATGGGTGGGGAGCAGTTCTTC
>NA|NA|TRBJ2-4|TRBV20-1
CSANGPLGKNIQYF
TGCAGTGCAAATGGGCCCTTGGGAAAAAACATTCAGTACTTC
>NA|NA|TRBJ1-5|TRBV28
CASMSGPPKHF
TGTGCCAGCATGTCGGGACCGCCCAAGCATTTT
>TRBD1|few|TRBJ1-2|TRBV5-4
CASRPGTGHGYTF
TGTGCCAGCAGGCCCGGGACAGGGCATGGCTACACCTTC
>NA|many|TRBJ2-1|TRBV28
CASSPMNEQFF
TGTGCCAGCAGCCCCATGAATGAGCAGTTCTTC
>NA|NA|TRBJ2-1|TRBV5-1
CASSPPFSLTRHNEQFF
TGCGCCAGCAGCCCGCCTTTTTCCCTTACCCGACACAATGAGCAGTTCTTC
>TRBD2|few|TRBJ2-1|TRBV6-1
CASSAGLAGSNEQFF
TGTGCCAGCAGCGCCGGACTAGCGGGTAGCAATGAGCAGTTCTTC
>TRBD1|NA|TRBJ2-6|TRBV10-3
CAISESPGQGAGGANVLTF
TGTGCCATCAGTGAGTCACCTGGACAGGGGGCAGGTGGGGCCAACGTCCTGACTTTC
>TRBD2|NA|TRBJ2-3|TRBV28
CASSLAGVIFTDTQYF
TGTGCCAGCAGCCTAGCGGGGGTAATATTCACAGATACGCAGTATTTT
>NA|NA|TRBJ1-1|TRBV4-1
CASSQPRDLLLGNTEAFF
TGCGCCAGCAGCCAACCCCGGGATTTACTTTTGGGGAACACTGAAGCTTTCTTT
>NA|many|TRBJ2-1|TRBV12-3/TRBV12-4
CASSFSSLDNEQFF
TGTGCCAGCAGTTTTAGTAGTTTGGACAATGAGCAGTTCTTC
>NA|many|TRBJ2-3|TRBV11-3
CASSPVSASTDTQYF
TGTGCCAGCAGCCCCGTTAGCGCAAGCACAGATACGCAGTATTTT
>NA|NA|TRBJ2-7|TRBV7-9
CASSVRDRSYEQYF
TGTGCCAGCAGCGTTAGGGACCGATCCTACGAGCAGTACTTC
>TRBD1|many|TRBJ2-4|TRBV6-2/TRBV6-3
CASSYSPGTGESKNIQYF
TGTGCCAGCAGTTACAGCCCCGGGACAGGGGAGTCCAAAAACATTCAGTACTTC
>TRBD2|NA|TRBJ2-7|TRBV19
CASRRTSGSEYEQYF
TGTGCCAGTAGACGGACTAGCGGGAGTGAGTACGAGCAGTACTTC
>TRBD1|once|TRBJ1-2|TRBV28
CASSRSGGSWGYTF
TGTGCCAGCAGCAGATCAGGGGGCAGTTGGGGCTACACCTTC
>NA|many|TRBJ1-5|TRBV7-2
CASSLALVGNQPQHF
TGTGCCAGCAGCTTAGCGCTCGTGGGTAATCAGCCCCAGCATTTT
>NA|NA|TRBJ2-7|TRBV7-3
CASSLTFSGEQYF
TGTGCCAGCAGCTTAACTTTTTCCGGCGAGCAGTACTTC
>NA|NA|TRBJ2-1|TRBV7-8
CASSLGWESTIF
TGTGCCAGCAGCTTAGGATGGGAATCTACGATCTTC
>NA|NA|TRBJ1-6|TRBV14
CASSQDGLSNSPLHF
TGTGCCAGCAGCCAAGATGGTTTAAGCAATTCACCCCTCCACTTT
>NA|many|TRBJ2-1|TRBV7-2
CASSLDSPGLDEQFF
TGTGCCAGCAGCTTGGACTCCCCAGGGCTCGATGAGCAGTTCTTC